This passage covers 8 T cell receptor beta chains from one sample sequenced in a study of blood T cells in healthy people across ages (dated by TCRdb to between 2015 and 2016). Library creation used 5' RACE. TCRdb lists the instrument as Illumina HiSeq 2500. A second PCR of about 7 to 12 cycles was run with a J-beta primer mix and a sample-barcoded 5' primer. Through fastp at Q25 and MiXCR, TCRdb rebuilt clones from the public reads, retaining in-frame beta chains. Each CDR3 protein gets just one entry, which takes the most common genes and DNA from the rows behind it. The sample data list about 1,500,000 distinct CDR3 sequences, and roughly 27% of these were observed just once. 6.5% to 8.5% of the sample is in the top ten clones. Sample: blood. These receptor sequences come from a woman under 40 in good health.

The gene calls are TRBV12-3 or TRBV12-4 and TRBJ2-3; 8 nucleotides align to TRBD2. Unmatched junction bases numbered 10, after V lost 6 bases and J lost 5 bases. The CDR3 consists of 15 residues. Here the CDR3 reads CASSPSGRAKDTQYF. The CDR3 nucleotides are TGTGCCAGCAGCCCCTCCGGGAGGGCGAAAGATACGCAGTATTTT.

This clonotype has only a few counts. J is TRBJ2-3 and V is TRBV7-7, with 10 bases identical to TRBD2. Germline V gene sequence: CDR1 SSHAT, CDR2 FNYEAQ (reference sequence). This CDR3 has 15 amino acids. V shed 4 bases and J 5 bases; nucleotides not matched to a gene: 6. This CDR3 is CASSSVTSGLDTQYF. The CDR3 DNA reads TGTGCCAGCAGCTCCGTGACTAGCGGGTTAGATACGCAGTATTTT.

This clonotype was detected many times. The V call is TRBV29-1, the J call TRBJ2-3; 7 bases fit TRBD2. The CDR3 has 13 residues. Germline V gene lookup returns CDR1 SQVTM and CDR2 ANQGSEA. V lost 4 bases, J lost 6 bases, and 7 bases stayed unmatched. The CDR3 reads CSVGGGSGDTQYF. CDR3 coding DNA: TGCAGCGTTGGAGGCGGGAGTGGGGATACGCAGTATTTT.

The V gene is TRBV6-6, the J gene TRBJ2-7; 7 bases match TRBD2. The CDR3 is 17 residues long. V gave up 0 bases and J gave up 7 bases; unmatched junction bases: 15. CDR1 and CDR2 from the germline V gene are MNHNY and SVGAGI (reference sequence). The CDR3 here is CASSYSAFRRGNNEQYF. CDR3 DNA: TGTGCCAGCAGTTACTCGGCCTTCAGGCGGGGGAACAATGAGCAGTACTTC.

Details on this clonotype: This may be a read error: a much more frequent sequence differs by one nucleotide. This chain uses TRBV4-1 with TRBJ2-7; D unresolved. CDR3 size: 13 residues. Germline V gene lookup returns CDR1 MGHRA and CDR2 YSYEKL. The CDR3 bases are TGCGCCAGGAGCCAAGACGTCCAAAACGAGCAGTACTTC. Protein product: CARSQDVQNEQYF.

The V and J genes are TRBV19 and TRBJ2-6; 8 bases align to TRBD1. The CDR3 is made up of 18 amino acids. Germline CDR1 and CDR2: LNHDA and SQIVND (reference sequence). J lost 2 bases, V lost 5 bases, and 11 bases had no gene match. The CDR3 DNA is TGTGCCAGTAGTCCAGGGGGCGCGTCCCCAACTGGGGCCAACGTCCTGACTTTC. Translated: CASSPGGASPTGANVLTF.

V gene TRBV24-1 combines with J gene TRBJ2-6; D gene ambiguous. The V end was cut by 4 bases, the J end by 0 bases, with 15 bases between. Germline V gene sequence: CDR1 KGHDR, CDR2 SFDVKD. The CDR3 totals 18 residues. The CDR3 bases are TGTGCCACCAGTGAACCTGTGGTGGGGAACTCTGGGGCCAACGTCCTGACTTTC. This encodes CATSEPVVGNSGANVLTF.

The chain links TRBV19 to TRBJ1-6; D gene unclear. The germline CDR1 and CDR2 sequences are LNHDA and SQIVND (reference sequence). The CDR3 runs to 14 residues. V lost 7 bases and J lost 0, with 7 bases in between. CDR3 nucleotides: TGTGCCAGTAAGCCGAGCTCCTATAATTCACCCCTCCACTTT. This gives the protein CASKPSSYNSPLHF. The whole variable domain, remainder taken from reference TRBV19 and TRBJ1-6, is DGGITQSPKYLFRKEGQNVTLSCEQNLNHDAMYWYRQDPGQGLRLIYYSQIVNDFQKGDIAEGYSVSREKKESFPLTVTSAQKNPTAFYLCASKPSSYNSPLHFGNGTRLTVT.